What follows are 8 T cell receptor beta chains derived from one specimen sequenced in a study of shared clonotypes between healthy human individuals. Naivety among CD8 cells was defined by CD45RO negativity and positive CCR7 selection, thereby excluding terminally differentiated effector memory CD45RA+ cells. Libraries were prepared by immunoSEQ multiplex PCR; TCRdb keeps only in-frame clonotypes and omits some of them. The sample contains about 2.1 million clones, roughly 95% of which appear only once. Source material: naive CD8+ T cells from PBMCs. The receptors come from a man between 18 and 29 years old in good health. Some clones in this sample may be carry-over from other donors' samples.

V usage is TRBV10-2 and J usage is TRBJ2-1, with D tentatively TRBD2 (6 bases). Per germline, CDR1 WSHSY and CDR2 SAAADI. This CDR3 has 13 amino acids. Trimming left V 7 bases short and J 3 bases short, with 10 bases between. CDR3 coding DNA: TGCGCCAGCACCCCGACTAGCTACAATGAGCAGTTCTTC. This translates into CASTPTSYNEQFF.

The rearrangement uses TRBV29-1 and TRBJ2-1, with a weak D call TRBD2 (5 bases). This CDR3 has 15 amino acids. Germline V gene data show CDR1 as SQVTM and CDR2 as ANQGSEA. V lost 8 bases and J lost 6, with 23 bases in between. This CDR3 is CSHSPGRVGSNEQFF. The CDR3 region has the DNA TGCAGCCACAGTCCGGGAAGGGTGGGAAGCAATGAGCAGTTCTTC.

The CDR3 is CASSLWGRENEQFF. For the CDR3, the DNA is TGTGCCAGCAGCTTATGGGGCAGGGAGAATGAGCAGTTCTTC. The V call is TRBV11-2, the J call TRBJ2-1; D is tentatively TRBD1 or TRBD2 (5 bases each). Trimming left V 2 bases short and J 7 bases short, with 12 bases between. The CDR3 spans 14 residues. Per the germline V gene, CDR1 is SGHAT and CDR2 is FQNNGV.

This rearrangement joins TRBV25-1 to TRBJ2-2; the D call may be TRBD1 or TRBD2 (5 bases each). In germline, CDR1 is MGHDK, CDR2 SYGVNS. The V gene lost 6 bases and the J gene lost 5 bases, with 19 bases spanning the gap. CDR3 length equals 16 residues. CDR3 amino acids: CASRRGLGVSTGELFF. In DNA form, the CDR3 reads TGTGCCAGCAGGAGGGGATTAGGGGTAAGTACCGGGGAGCTGTTTTTT.

This chain links TRBV11-2 with TRBJ2-7; the match to TRBD2 covers 7 bases. The V gene end was trimmed by 5 bases and the J gene end by 5 bases; junction bases not matched to a gene: 15. Germline V gives CDR1 SGHAT, CDR2 FQNNGV. The CDR3 covers 16 residues. The CDR3 protein is CASSPSGEGLGNEQYF. In nucleotides, the CDR3 is TGTGCCAGCAGCCCCTCGGGGGAGGGCCTGGGGAACGAGCAGTACTTC.

The chain combines TRBV6-5 with TRBJ2-2, with TRBD2 as a possible D gene (6 bases). Per the germline V gene, CDR1 is MNHEY and CDR2 is SVGAGI. The CDR3 is 15 amino acids. V lost 2 bases to trimming and J lost 3 bases, with 10 bases between them. The CDR3, as DNA: TGTGCCAGCAGTTACGAGTTAGCGGACACCGGGGAGCTGTTTTTT. Encoded protein: CASSYELADTGELFF.

On this clone: Other DNA sequences within the sample encode an identical CDR3. The gene calls are TRBV27 and TRBJ2-7; no definite D call. This CDR3 has 14 residues. Per the germline V gene, CDR1 is MNHEY and CDR2 is SMNVEV (reference sequence). V shed 0 bases and J shed 3 bases, with 9 bases lying between them. The CDR3 spells CASSLSGSLYEQYF. As DNA, the CDR3 is TGTGCCAGCAGTTTATCGGGCAGCCTCTACGAGCAGTACTTC.

V gene TRBV10-3 combines with J gene TRBJ1-1; the match to TRBD1 covers 7 bases. The CDR3 runs to 15 residues. Germline V lookup: CDR1 ENHRY, CDR2 SYGVKD. The trim removed 5 bases at V and 2 bases at J, leaving 8 bases unmatched. CDR3 loop: CAISSIQGGNTEAFF. DNA for the CDR3: TGTGCCATCAGTAGTATTCAGGGGGGCAACACTGAAGCTTTCTTT.